The rows below give T cell receptor beta chains drawn from one sample of a study of cytomegalovirus exposure and HLA in healthy donors. The table came from immunoSEQ multiplex PCR; TCRdb's copy has only in-frame clones and leaves some out. The sample has some 80,000 clones. What was sequenced was PBMCs. Receptor source: a man aged 45-65 years in good health and CMV-seropositive. Both conserved end residues are part of each CDR3. D genes are given only for firm matches.

V gene: TRBV5-1; J gene: TRBJ1-1; D gene: -; CDR3 protein: CASSLARGGDTEAFF; CDR3 DNA: TGCGCCAGCAGCTTGGCCAGGGGAGGGGATACTGAAGCTTTCTTT
V gene: TRBV29-1; J gene: TRBJ2-2; D gene: TRBD2; CDR3 protein: CSAGGTSGREGTGELFF; CDR3 DNA: TGCAGCGCCGGGGGGACTAGCGGTCGGGAGGGCACCGGGGAGCTGTTTTTT
V gene: TRBV9; J gene: TRBJ2-5; D gene: TRBD2; CDR3 protein: CASSVEGTSGSEETQYF; CDR3 DNA: TGTGCCAGCAGCGTAGAAGGGACTAGCGGGAGTGAAGAGACCCAGTACTTC
V gene: TRBV5-1; J gene: TRBJ2-7; D gene: -; CDR3 protein: CASSPGYQFSYEQYF; CDR3 DNA: TGCGCCAGCAGCCCAGGATATCAGTTCTCCTACGAGCAGTACTTC
V gene: TRBV18; J gene: TRBJ1-4; D gene: -; CDR3 protein: CASSPEGDTNEKLFF; CDR3 DNA: TGTGCCAGCTCACCAGAGGGGGATACTAATGAAAAACTGTTTTTT
V gene: TRBV18; J gene: TRBJ1-4; D gene: -; CDR3 protein: CASSPSGGNEELFF; CDR3 DNA: TGTGCCAGCTCACCCTCCGGCGGGAATGAAGAACTGTTTTTT
V gene: TRBV4-1; J gene: TRBJ2-5; D gene: -; CDR3 protein: CASRERDQETQYF; CDR3 DNA: TGCGCCAGCAGAGAACGGGACCAAGAGACCCAGTACTTC
V gene: TRBV9; J gene: TRBJ1-2; D gene: -; CDR3 protein: CASSVARGKAYGYTF; CDR3 DNA: TGTGCCAGCAGCGTAGCCAGGGGTAAAGCCTATGGCTACACCTTC
V gene: TRBV4-2; J gene: TRBJ1-5; D gene: -; CDR3 protein: CASSQEWLSNQPQHF; CDR3 DNA: TGTGCCAGCAGCCAAGAGTGGCTTAGCAATCAGCCCCAGCATTTT
V gene: TRBV11-2; J gene: TRBJ1-2; D gene: TRBD1; CDR3 protein: CASSPGQGSIYGYTF; CDR3 DNA: TGTGCCAGCAGCCCGGGACAGGGCTCAATCTATGGCTACACCTTC
V gene: TRBV6-4; J gene: TRBJ2-2; D gene: -; CDR3 protein: CASSDVTDTGELFF; CDR3 DNA: TGTGCCAGCAGTGACGTGACAGACACCGGGGAGCTGTTTTTT
V gene: TRBV30; J gene: TRBJ2-1; D gene: -; CDR3 protein: CAWTGTQGLYYNEQFF; CDR3 DNA: TGTGCCTGGACCGGCACACAGGGCCTTTACTACAATGAGCAGTTCTTC
V gene: TRBV5-1; J gene: TRBJ2-1; D gene: TRBD2; CDR3 protein: CASSLKTSGNGNEQFF; CDR3 DNA: TGCGCCAGCAGCTTAAAAACTAGCGGGAACGGGAATGAGCAGTTCTTC
V gene: TRBV10-3; J gene: TRBJ1-6; D gene: TRBD1; CDR3 protein: CAIQDRVGNSPLHF; CDR3 DNA: TGTGCCATCCAGGACAGGGTGGGGAATTCACCCCTCCACTTT
V gene: TRBV5-4; J gene: TRBJ2-1; D gene: -; CDR3 protein: CASSLDQRDEQFF; CDR3 DNA: TGTGCCAGCAGCTTGGACCAGAGGGATGAGCAGTTCTTC
V gene: TRBV6-1; J gene: TRBJ2-5; D gene: -; CDR3 protein: CASSEGPNNGETQYF; CDR3 DNA: TGTGCCAGCAGTGAAGGACCCAATAACGGGGAGACCCAGTACTTC
V gene: TRBV28; J gene: TRBJ1-5; D gene: -; CDR3 protein: CASSSGGNQPQHF; CDR3 DNA: TGTGCCAGCAGTTCAGGTGGGAATCAGCCCCAGCATTTT
V gene: TRBV2; J gene: TRBJ2-6; D gene: -; CDR3 protein: CASSPSSGANVLTF; CDR3 DNA: TGTGCCAGCAGTCCCTCCTCTGGGGCCAACGTCCTGACTTTC
V gene: TRBV6-1; J gene: TRBJ2-7; D gene: -; CDR3 protein: CASRERIYEQYF; CDR3 DNA: TGTGCCAGCAGAGAGCGTATCTACGAGCAGTACTTC
V gene: TRBV6-1; J gene: TRBJ1-2; D gene: TRBD1; CDR3 protein: CASREGDRGLYGYTF; CDR3 DNA: TGTGCCAGTCGAGAAGGGGACAGGGGGCTCTATGGCTACACCTTC
V gene: TRBV7-6; J gene: TRBJ2-7; D gene: TRBD2; CDR3 protein: CASSSSGNSYEQYF; CDR3 DNA: TGTGCCAGCAGTTCTAGCGGGAACTCCTACGAGCAGTACTTC
V gene: TRBV19; J gene: TRBJ1-1; D gene: TRBD1; CDR3 protein: CASKSGGLNTEAFF; CDR3 DNA: TGTGCCAGTAAGTCAGGGGGTTTGAACACTGAAGCTTTCTTT
V gene: TRBV7-9; J gene: TRBJ2-3; D gene: -; CDR3 protein: CASRHDSDTQYF; CDR3 DNA: TGTGCCAGCAGACACGACTCAGATACGCAGTATTTT
V gene: TRBV11-3; J gene: TRBJ1-1; D gene: TRBD1; CDR3 protein: CASSLGQGNTEAFF; CDR3 DNA: TGTGCCAGCAGCTTAGGACAGGGGAACACTGAAGCTTTCTTT
V gene: TRBV25-1; J gene: TRBJ2-3; D gene: -; CDR3 protein: CASSRLSGFTDTQYF; CDR3 DNA: TGTGCCAGCAGTCGACTTAGCGGATTCACAGATACGCAGTATTTT
V gene: TRBV5-4; J gene: TRBJ1-5; D gene: -; CDR3 protein: CASSLGSGPNQPQHF; CDR3 DNA: TGTGCCAGCAGCTTAGGCAGCGGGCCCAATCAGCCCCAGCATTTT
V gene: TRBV29-1; J gene: TRBJ1-1; D gene: -; CDR3 protein: CSVGGRGAGTEAFF; CDR3 DNA: TGCAGCGTTGGGGGGCGGGGGGCAGGCACTGAAGCTTTCTTT
V gene: TRBV21-1; J gene: TRBJ2-5; D gene: -; CDR3 protein: CASSKEGETQYF; CDR3 DNA: TGTGCCAGCAGCAAAGAGGGGGAGACCCAGTACTTC
V gene: TRBV5-1; J gene: TRBJ1-2; D gene: -; CDR3 protein: CASRPTGKGNYGYTF; CDR3 DNA: TGCGCCAGCAGGCCAACAGGGAAAGGGAACTATGGCTACACCTTC
V gene: TRBV15; J gene: TRBJ1-6; D gene: -; CDR3 protein: CATSRGRDTYNSPLHF; CDR3 DNA: TGTGCCACCAGCAGAGGAAGGGACACCTATAATTCACCCCTCCACTTT
V gene: TRBV27; J gene: TRBJ2-1; D gene: TRBD2; CDR3 protein: CASRGTSGRSNEQFF; CDR3 DNA: TGTGCCAGCAGAGGGACTAGCGGGAGGAGCAATGAGCAGTTCTTC
V gene: TRBV11-2; J gene: TRBJ1-1; D gene: -; CDR3 protein: CASSSWDTLNTEAFF; CDR3 DNA: TGTGCCAGCAGCTCCTGGGACACACTGAACACTGAAGCTTTCTTT
V gene: TRBV7-3; J gene: TRBJ2-1; D gene: TRBD2; CDR3 protein: CASSLRGGLGNEQFF; CDR3 DNA: TGTGCCAGCAGCTTACGGGGGGGCCTGGGCAATGAGCAGTTCTTC
V gene: TRBV5-6; J gene: TRBJ1-2; D gene: TRBD1; CDR3 protein: CASSLVTGGPFIGYTF; CDR3 DNA: TGTGCCAGCAGCTTGGTTACAGGGGGCCCCTTTATTGGCTACACCTTC
V gene: TRBV7-9; J gene: TRBJ2-2; D gene: -; CDR3 protein: CASSWGSVGTGELFF; CDR3 DNA: TGTGCCAGCAGCTGGGGCTCGGTGGGCACCGGGGAGCTGTTTTTT
V gene: TRBV18; J gene: TRBJ2-1; D gene: -; CDR3 protein: CASSPTGTSLNEQFF; CDR3 DNA: TGTGCCAGCTCACCGACAGGTACGTCTCTGAATGAGCAGTTCTTC
V gene: TRBV5-1; J gene: TRBJ2-2; D gene: -; CDR3 protein: CASIDSSNTGELFF; CDR3 DNA: TGCGCCAGCATAGATAGTTCAAACACCGGGGAGCTGTTTTTT
V gene: TRBV29-1; J gene: TRBJ1-3; D gene: TRBD1; CDR3 protein: CSAFTGASSGNTIYF; CDR3 DNA: TGCAGCGCATTCACAGGGGCCAGCTCTGGAAACACCATATATTTT
V gene: TRBV2; J gene: TRBJ1-5; D gene: -; CDR3 protein: CASSELNRSNQPQHF; CDR3 DNA: TGTGCCAGCAGTGAGTTGAACAGAAGCAATCAGCCCCAGCATTTT
V gene: TRBV5-4; J gene: TRBJ2-5; D gene: -; CDR3 protein: CASSLVTEETQYF; CDR3 DNA: TGTGCCAGCAGCTTGGTCACAGAAGAGACCCAGTACTTC
V gene: TRBV2; J gene: TRBJ2-1; D gene: TRBD1; CDR3 protein: CASSFGQGQFF; CDR3 DNA: TGTGCCAGCAGTTTTGGACAGGGGCAGTTCTTC
V gene: TRBV25-1; J gene: TRBJ2-5; D gene: -; CDR3 protein: CASSSTTTREETQYF; CDR3 DNA: TGTGCCAGCAGCTCTACGACTACAAGGGAAGAGACCCAATACTTC
V gene: TRBV5-4; J gene: TRBJ2-5; D gene: TRBD2; CDR3 protein: CASRKETSAVETQYF; CDR3 DNA: TGTGCCAGCAGAAAAGAGACTAGCGCAGTGGAGACCCAGTACTTC
V gene: TRBV27; J gene: TRBJ2-1; D gene: -; CDR3 protein: CASSWGDEQFF; CDR3 DNA: TGTGCCAGCAGTTGGGGGGATGAGCAGTTCTTC
V gene: TRBV29-1; J gene: TRBJ1-1; D gene: TRBD1; CDR3 protein: CSGTGATEAFF; CDR3 DNA: TGCAGCGGAACAGGGGCAACTGAAGCTTTCTTT
V gene: TRBV6-4; J gene: TRBJ1-2; D gene: -; CDR3 protein: CASRDPGDNGYTF; CDR3 DNA: TGTGCCAGCAGGGACCCCGGAGATAATGGCTACACCTTC
V gene: TRBV18; J gene: TRBJ1-1; D gene: -; CDR3 protein: CASSPSGKNTEAFF; CDR3 DNA: TGTGCCAGCTCACCGTCAGGCAAGAACACTGAAGCTTTCTTT
V gene: TRBV19; J gene: TRBJ1-1; D gene: TRBD1; CDR3 protein: CASSARQGGEAFF; CDR3 DNA: TGTGCCAGTAGTGCGAGGCAGGGGGGTGAAGCTTTCTTT
V gene: TRBV6-5; J gene: TRBJ1-4; D gene: -; CDR3 protein: CASGRGVNEKLFF; CDR3 DNA: TGTGCCAGCGGGAGGGGGGTTAATGAAAAACTGTTTTTT
V gene: TRBV4-1; J gene: TRBJ2-1; D gene: TRBD1; CDR3 protein: CASSQLQDREQFF; CDR3 DNA: TGCGCCAGCAGCCAGCTCCAGGACAGGGAGCAGTTCTTC
V gene: TRBV5-1; J gene: TRBJ1-1; D gene: TRBD1; CDR3 protein: CASNGQGTEAFF; CDR3 DNA: TGCGCCAGCAACGGACAGGGCACTGAAGCTTTCTTT
V gene: TRBV29-1; J gene: TRBJ2-5; D gene: -; CDR3 protein: CSAGGGGGELDQYF; CDR3 DNA: TGCAGCGCAGGGGGCGGGGGGGGTGAATTGGACCAGTACTTC
V gene: TRBV5-1; J gene: TRBJ1-1; D gene: -; CDR3 protein: CASSLPGQNTEAFF; CDR3 DNA: TGCGCCAGCAGCCTCCCAGGACAGAACACTGAAGCTTTCTTT
V gene: TRBV7-3; J gene: TRBJ2-4; D gene: -; CDR3 protein: CASSLDGEGNIQYF; CDR3 DNA: TGTGCCAGCAGCTTAGATGGAGAGGGAAACATTCAGTACTTC
V gene: TRBV7-8; J gene: TRBJ1-2; D gene: TRBD1; CDR3 protein: CASSSPWTGKDGYTF; CDR3 DNA: TGTGCCAGCAGCTCCCCCTGGACAGGGAAAGATGGCTACACCTTC
V gene: TRBV30; J gene: TRBJ1-1; D gene: -; CDR3 protein: CAWSPGERNTEAFF; CDR3 DNA: TGTGCCTGGAGCCCAGGGGAACGGAACACTGAAGCTTTCTTT
V gene: TRBV6-5; J gene: TRBJ1-3; D gene: -; CDR3 protein: CASSYDSESSGNTIYF; CDR3 DNA: TGTGCCAGCAGTTACGACAGTGAGAGCTCTGGAAACACCATATATTTT
V gene: TRBV6-5; J gene: TRBJ2-1; D gene: TRBD2; CDR3 protein: CASSYPAGTSNNEQFF; CDR3 DNA: TGTGCCAGCAGTTACCCCGCCGGGACTAGCAACAATGAGCAGTTCTTC
V gene: TRBV4-1; J gene: TRBJ2-7; D gene: -; CDR3 protein: CASSQTLNYEQYF; CDR3 DNA: TGCGCCAGCAGCCAAACTCTTAACTACGAGCAGTACTTC